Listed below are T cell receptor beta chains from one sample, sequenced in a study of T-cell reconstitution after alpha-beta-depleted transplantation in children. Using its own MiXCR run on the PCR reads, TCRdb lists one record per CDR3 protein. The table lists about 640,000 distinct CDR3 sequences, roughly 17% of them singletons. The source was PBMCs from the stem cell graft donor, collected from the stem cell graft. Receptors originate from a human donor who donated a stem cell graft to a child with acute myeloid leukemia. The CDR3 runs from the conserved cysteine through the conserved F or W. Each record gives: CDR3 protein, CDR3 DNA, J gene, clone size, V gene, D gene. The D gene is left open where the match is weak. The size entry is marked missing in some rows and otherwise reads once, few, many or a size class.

CDR3aa: CASSLAHGTYQHF; CDR3nt: TGTGCCAGCAGCTTAGCGCACGGGACATACCAGCATTTT; j_gene: TRBJ1-5; abundance: many; v_gene: TRBV12-3/TRBV12-4; d_gene: NA
CDR3aa: CASSYIGQGPNTGELFF; CDR3nt: TGTGCCAGCAGTTATATCGGACAGGGACCGAACACCGGGGAGCTGTTTTTT; j_gene: TRBJ2-2; abundance: NA; v_gene: TRBV28; d_gene: TRBD1
CDR3aa: CASSLEPGWETQYF; CDR3nt: TGTGCCAGCAGCTTAGAGCCCGGGTGGGAGACCCAGTACTTC; j_gene: TRBJ2-5; abundance: few; v_gene: TRBV7-3; d_gene: NA
CDR3aa: CSVDQRVGDEQFF; CDR3nt: TGCAGCGTTGATCAAAGGGTTGGGGATGAGCAGTTCTTC; j_gene: TRBJ2-1; abundance: many; v_gene: TRBV29-1; d_gene: NA
CDR3aa: CSVETGVYEQYF; CDR3nt: TGCAGCGTTGAAACAGGTGTATACGAGCAGTACTTC; j_gene: TRBJ2-7; abundance: many; v_gene: TRBV29-1; d_gene: NA
CDR3aa: CASSRLGGSSETQYF; CDR3nt: TGTGCCAGCAGCCGCCTAGGGGGAAGCTCAGAGACCCAGTACTTC; j_gene: TRBJ2-5; abundance: NA; v_gene: TRBV7-9; d_gene: NA
CDR3aa: CASSLSAVAKNIQYF; CDR3nt: TGCGCCAGCAGCTTGTCAGCCGTAGCCAAAAACATTCAGTACTTC; j_gene: TRBJ2-4; abundance: NA; v_gene: TRBV5-1; d_gene: NA
CDR3aa: CASSLDGSPTHF; CDR3nt: TGTGCCAGCAGCTTAGACGGAAGTCCTACCCACTTT; j_gene: TRBJ1-6; abundance: few; v_gene: TRBV7-9; d_gene: NA
CDR3aa: CSARDRQRGYQETQYF; CDR3nt: TGCAGTGCTAGAGATCGCCAGCGGGGGTACCAAGAGACCCAGTACTTC; j_gene: TRBJ2-5; abundance: many; v_gene: TRBV20-1; d_gene: TRBD2
CDR3aa: CASSPGQFSSTDTQYF; CDR3nt: TGTGCCAGCAGTCCAGGACAGTTTTCTAGCACAGATACGCAGTATTTT; j_gene: TRBJ2-3; abundance: NA; v_gene: TRBV12-3/TRBV12-4; d_gene: NA
CDR3aa: CSAPGGLTNTGELFF; CDR3nt: TGCAGTGCCCCCGGAGGGCTCACGAACACCGGGGAGCTGTTTTTT; j_gene: TRBJ2-2; abundance: many; v_gene: TRBV20-1; d_gene: NA
CDR3aa: CATADSSNQPQHF; CDR3nt: TGTGCCACGGCGGATAGTAGCAATCAGCCCCAGCATTTT; j_gene: TRBJ1-5; abundance: few; v_gene: TRBV24-1; d_gene: NA
CDR3aa: CSATALAGGLETQYF; CDR3nt: TGCAGTGCTACCGCCCTAGCGGGGGGGTTAGAGACCCAGTACTTC; j_gene: TRBJ2-5; abundance: many; v_gene: TRBV20-1; d_gene: TRBD2
CDR3aa: CSTSDRTTPTDTQYF; CDR3nt: TGTTCCACCAGTGACCGCACTACCCCCACAGATACGCAGTATTTT; j_gene: TRBJ2-3; abundance: NA; v_gene: TRBV24-1; d_gene: NA
CDR3aa: CASSRSGGASDTQYF; CDR3nt: TGTGCCAGCAGCCGTAGCGGGGGGGCATCAGATACGCAGTATTTT; j_gene: TRBJ2-3; abundance: few; v_gene: TRBV7-2; d_gene: TRBD2
CDR3aa: CASSPDEGSYNSPLHF; CDR3nt: TGTGCCAGCTCACCGGATGAGGGCTCCTATAATTCACCCCTCCACTTT; j_gene: TRBJ1-6; abundance: NA; v_gene: TRBV18; d_gene: NA
CDR3aa: CAGMDREGTEAFF; CDR3nt: TGTGCCGGGATGGACAGGGAGGGCACTGAAGCTTTCTTT; j_gene: TRBJ1-1; abundance: many; v_gene: TRBV10-3; d_gene: TRBD1
CDR3aa: CAVGTGPFF; CDR3nt: TGTGCCGTTGGGACAGGGCCTTTCTTC; j_gene: TRBJ2-1; abundance: NA; v_gene: TRBV7-9; d_gene: TRBD1
CDR3aa: CSARGRERDGYTF; CDR3nt: TGCAGTGCTAGAGGAAGGGAAAGGGATGGCTACACCTTC; j_gene: TRBJ1-2; abundance: many; v_gene: TRBV20-1; d_gene: NA
CDR3aa: CATSDFGSNQPQHF; CDR3nt: TGTGCCACCAGTGATTTTGGTAGCAATCAGCCCCAGCATTTT; j_gene: TRBJ1-5; abundance: few; v_gene: TRBV24-1; d_gene: NA
CDR3aa: CASSLDGQLLQETQYF; CDR3nt: TGTGCCAGCAGCTTAGATGGGCAGCTTTTACAAGAGACCCAGTACTTC; j_gene: TRBJ2-5; abundance: few; v_gene: TRBV7-6; d_gene: NA
CDR3aa: CASSQESGANSPLHF; CDR3nt: TGCGCCAGCAGCCAAGAGTCAGGAGCAAATTCACCCCTCCACTTT; j_gene: TRBJ1-6; abundance: NA; v_gene: TRBV4-1; d_gene: NA
CDR3aa: CASSQVDSSGGTF; CDR3nt: TGCGCCAGCAGCCAGGTGGACAGCTCCGGGGGGACCTTC; j_gene: TRBJ1-2; abundance: few; v_gene: TRBV4-1; d_gene: NA
CDR3aa: CASSGTSGLWRSYNEQFF; CDR3nt: TGTGCCAGCAGTGGGACTAGCGGGCTTTGGAGGTCCTACAATGAGCAGTTCTTC; j_gene: TRBJ2-1; abundance: NA; v_gene: TRBV9; d_gene: TRBD2
CDR3aa: CASSTGPGGNEQFF; CDR3nt: TGTGCCAGCAGCACAGGGCCCGGAGGCAATGAGCAGTTCTTC; j_gene: TRBJ2-1; abundance: many; v_gene: TRBV27; d_gene: NA
CDR3aa: CASSLEGWWTDDYGYTF; CDR3nt: TGTGCCAGCAGCTTAGAAGGTTGGTGGACAGACGACTATGGCTACACCTTC; j_gene: TRBJ1-2; abundance: many; v_gene: TRBV11-2; d_gene: NA
CDR3aa: CASSFGTGVLLSGNTIYF; CDR3nt: TGTGCCAGCAGCTTTGGGACAGGGGTTCTCCTCTCTGGAAACACCATATATTTT; j_gene: TRBJ1-3; abundance: NA; v_gene: TRBV3-1; d_gene: TRBD1
CDR3aa: CSAERGRGEKLFF; CDR3nt: TGCAGTGCTGAGAGGGGGAGAGGTGAAAAACTGTTTTTT; j_gene: TRBJ1-4; abundance: NA; v_gene: TRBV20-1; d_gene: NA
CDR3aa: CSASANRATYEQYF; CDR3nt: TGCAGTGCTAGCGCGAACAGGGCCACTTACGAGCAGTACTTC; j_gene: TRBJ2-7; abundance: many; v_gene: TRBV20-1; d_gene: NA